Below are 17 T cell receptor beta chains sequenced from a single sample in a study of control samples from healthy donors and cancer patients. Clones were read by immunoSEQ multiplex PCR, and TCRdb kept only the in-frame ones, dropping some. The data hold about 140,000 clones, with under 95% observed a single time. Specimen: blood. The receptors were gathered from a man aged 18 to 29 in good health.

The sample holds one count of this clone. The CDR3 nucleotides are TGTGCCACCAGAACGACAGGGAAGTACAACGAGCAGTACTTC. Its translation is CATRTTGKYNEQYF. J is TRBJ2-7 and V is TRBV24-1; 7 nucleotides agree with TRBD1. After removal of 7 bases from V and 5 bases from J, the junction contained 10 bases not matched to a gene. Germline-derived CDR1 and CDR2 are KGHDR and SFDVKD. This CDR3 contains 14 residues.

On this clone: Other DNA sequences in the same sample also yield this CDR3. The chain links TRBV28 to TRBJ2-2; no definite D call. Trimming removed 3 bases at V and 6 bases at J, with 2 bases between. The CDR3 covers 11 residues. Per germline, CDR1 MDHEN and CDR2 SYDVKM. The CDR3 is CASSFPGELFF. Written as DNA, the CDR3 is TGTGCCAGCAGTTTCCCCGGGGAGCTGTTTTTT.

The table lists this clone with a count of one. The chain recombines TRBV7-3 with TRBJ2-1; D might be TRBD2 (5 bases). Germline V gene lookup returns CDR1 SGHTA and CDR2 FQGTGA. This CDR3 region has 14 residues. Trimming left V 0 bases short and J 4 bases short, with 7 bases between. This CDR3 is CASSLTSAYNEQFF. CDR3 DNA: TGTGCCAGCAGCTTAACTAGCGCTTACAATGAGCAGTTCTTC.

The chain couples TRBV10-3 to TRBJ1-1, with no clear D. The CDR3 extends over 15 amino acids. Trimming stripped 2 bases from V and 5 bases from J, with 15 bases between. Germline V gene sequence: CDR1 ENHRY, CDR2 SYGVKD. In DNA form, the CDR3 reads TGTGCCATCAGTGAGGGACGGGATGGGGAAACTGAAGCTTTCTTT. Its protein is CAISEGRDGETEAFF.

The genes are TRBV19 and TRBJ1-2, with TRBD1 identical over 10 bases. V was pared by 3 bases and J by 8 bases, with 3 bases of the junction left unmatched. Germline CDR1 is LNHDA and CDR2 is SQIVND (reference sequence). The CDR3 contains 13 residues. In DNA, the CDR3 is TGTGCCAGTAGTATGGGGACAGGGGACGGCTACACCTTC. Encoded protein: CASSMGTGDGYTF.

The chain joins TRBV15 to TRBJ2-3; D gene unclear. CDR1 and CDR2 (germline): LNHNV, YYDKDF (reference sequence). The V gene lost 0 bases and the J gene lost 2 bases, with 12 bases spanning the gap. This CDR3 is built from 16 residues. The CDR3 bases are TGTGCCACCAGCAGAGAAATCTACCTTGTCACAGATACGCAGTATTTT. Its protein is CATSREIYLVTDTQYF.

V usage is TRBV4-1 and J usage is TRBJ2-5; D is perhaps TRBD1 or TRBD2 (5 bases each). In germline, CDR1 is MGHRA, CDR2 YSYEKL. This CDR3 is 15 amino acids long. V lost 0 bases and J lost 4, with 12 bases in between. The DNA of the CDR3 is TGCGCCAGCAGCCAAGATTGGCGTGGGGGAGAGACCCAGTACTTC. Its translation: CASSQDWRGGETQYF.

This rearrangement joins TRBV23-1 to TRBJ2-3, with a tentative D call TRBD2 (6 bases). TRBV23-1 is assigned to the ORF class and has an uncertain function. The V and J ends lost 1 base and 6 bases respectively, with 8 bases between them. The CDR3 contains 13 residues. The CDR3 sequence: CASSQYLADTQYF. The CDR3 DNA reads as TGCGCCAGCAGTCAATACCTAGCGGATACGCAGTATTTT.

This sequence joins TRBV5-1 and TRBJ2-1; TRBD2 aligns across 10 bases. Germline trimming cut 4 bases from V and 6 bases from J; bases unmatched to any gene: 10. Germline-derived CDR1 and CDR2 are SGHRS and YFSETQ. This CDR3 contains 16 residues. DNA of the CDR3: TGCGCCAGCAGCGTAAGAGCGGGGGGGCCGGGCAATGAGCAGTTCTTC. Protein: CASSVRAGGPGNEQFF.

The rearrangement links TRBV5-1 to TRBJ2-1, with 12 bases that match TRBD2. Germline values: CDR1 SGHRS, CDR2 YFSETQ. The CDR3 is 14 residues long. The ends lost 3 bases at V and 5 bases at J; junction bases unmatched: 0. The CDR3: CASSWTSGDNEQFF. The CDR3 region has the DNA TGCGCCAGCAGCTGGACTAGCGGGGACAATGAGCAGTTCTTC.

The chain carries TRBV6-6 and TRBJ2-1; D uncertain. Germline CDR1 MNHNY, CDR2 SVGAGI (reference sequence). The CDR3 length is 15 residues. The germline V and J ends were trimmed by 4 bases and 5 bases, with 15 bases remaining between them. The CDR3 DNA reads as TGTGCCAGCAGTTTGGGCCCCGGACCAAACAATGAGCAGTTCTTC. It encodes CASSLGPGPNNEQFF.

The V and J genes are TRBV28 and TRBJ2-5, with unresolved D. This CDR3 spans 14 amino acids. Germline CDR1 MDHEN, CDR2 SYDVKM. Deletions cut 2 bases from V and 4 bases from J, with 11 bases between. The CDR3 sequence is CASSLMRLAETQYF. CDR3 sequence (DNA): TGTGCCAGCAGTTTAATGAGGCTGGCAGAGACCCAGTACTTC.

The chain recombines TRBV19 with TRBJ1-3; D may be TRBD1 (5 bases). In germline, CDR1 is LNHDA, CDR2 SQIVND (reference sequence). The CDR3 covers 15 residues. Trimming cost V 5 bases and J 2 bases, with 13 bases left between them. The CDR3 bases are TGTGCCAGTAGTTACCCCACAGGCACTGGAAACACCATATATTTT. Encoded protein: CASSYPTGTGNTIYF. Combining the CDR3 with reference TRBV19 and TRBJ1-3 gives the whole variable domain DGGITQSPKYLFRKEGQNVTLSCEQNLNHDAMYWYRQDPGQGLRLIYYSQIVNDFQKGDIAEGYSVSREKKESFPLTVTSAQKNPTAFYLCASSYPTGTGNTIYFGEGSWLTVV.

CDR3 sequence: CAWIIDRGPSRGYTF. CDR3 in DNA: TGTGCCTGGATCATCGACCGGGGCCCTTCGCGGGGCTACACCTTC. The chain links TRBV30 to TRBJ1-2, with D maybe TRBD1 (5 bases). The CDR3 sequence is 15 residues long. Germline V gene sequence: CDR1 GTSNPN, CDR2 SVGIG (reference sequence). V lost 4 bases, J lost 8 bases, and 23 bases lay in between.

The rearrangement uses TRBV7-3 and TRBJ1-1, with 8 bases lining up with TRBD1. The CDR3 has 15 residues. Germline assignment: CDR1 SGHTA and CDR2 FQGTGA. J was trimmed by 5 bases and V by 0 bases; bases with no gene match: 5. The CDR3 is CASSLTRQGRTEAFF. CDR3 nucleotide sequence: TGTGCCAGCAGCTTAACCCGACAGGGGAGGACTGAAGCTTTCTTT.

The CDR3 bases are TGTGCCAGCAGTCGGGCCACTGAAGCTTTCTTT. Protein: CASSRATEAFF. The rearrangement uses TRBV28 and TRBJ1-1; D gene unclear. Looked up from germline, CDR1 is MDHEN and CDR2 is SYDVKM. V was trimmed by 5 bases and J by 4 bases, leaving 5 bases between them. The CDR3 totals 11 residues. The full variable domain, with the rest looked up from reference TRBV28 and TRBJ1-1, is DVKVTQSSRYLVKRTGEKVFLECVQDMDHENMFWYRQDPGLGLRLIYFSYDVKMKEKGDIPEGYSVSREKKERFSLILESASTNQTSMYLCASSRATEAFFGQGTRLTVV.

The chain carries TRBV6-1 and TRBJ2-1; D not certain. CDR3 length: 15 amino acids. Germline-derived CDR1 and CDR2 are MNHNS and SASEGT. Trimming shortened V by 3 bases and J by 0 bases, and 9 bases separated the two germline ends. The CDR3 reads CASSEFVPSYNEQFF. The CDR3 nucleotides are TGTGCCAGCAGTGAGTTTGTCCCCTCCTACAATGAGCAGTTCTTC.